The text below deals with one T cell receptor (beta chain). Its antigen remains unidentified. The source of the sample is a study of cytomegalovirus exposure and HLA in healthy donors. Here immunoSEQ multiplex PCR was the method, and the copy in TCRdb shows in-frame clones only, minus some. This sample has about 330,000 clones, with about nine tenths found just once. The germline gives CDR1 SGHTA, CDR2 FQGTGA. The germline V and J ends were trimmed by 4 bases and 0 bases, with 10 bases remaining between them. The length of the CDR3 is 15 residues. The donors were members of the validation cohort, which comprised 100 to 150 subjects and was separate from the first cohort of roughly 700 subjects. Study results and limitations: Most observed TCR sequences were rare, whereas some public TCRs were detected in many donors. Among the CMV-associated chains, a few were confirmed in vitro as specific for CMV antigens. As was reported, the classifier diagnosed cytomegalovirus status with high specificity and sensitivity.

The TCR was taken from a woman aged 30 to 39 in good health and CMV-seropositive. The V gene is TRBV7-3, the J gene TRBJ2-1; D unresolved. The sample taken for sequencing was PBMCs. The CDR3 DNA reads TGTGCCAGCAGCTCTCAGTTCTCCTCCTACAATGAGCAGTTCTTC. Translated: CASSSQFSSYNEQFF.